A selection of T cell receptor beta chains follows, all from one sample in a study of blood T cell repertoires in COVID-19. Profiling relied on immunoSEQ multiplex PCR, and the TCRdb table lists in-frame clones only, not all of them. The table has a few hundred thousand clones, 82% seen once. The sample was peripheral blood. The receptors were gathered from a woman younger than 30 with acute or convalescent COVID-19. Both conserved end residues are part of each CDR3. D genes are given only for firm matches. Expanded clones are given a class, and other clones once, few, many or no size at all.

clone_size,d_call,j_call,v_call,cdr3_nt,cdr3_aa
-,TRBD1,TRBJ2-4,TRBV6-1,TGTGCCAGCAGTGACCAGGGGGCAGCCAAAAACATTCAGTACTTC,CASSDQGAAKNIQYF
-,-,TRBJ2-2,TRBV5-1,TGCGCCAGCAGCTTGAGTGTATGGCAGGCGGGCACCGGGGAGCTGTTTTTT,CASSLSVWQAGTGELFF
-,TRBD1,TRBJ1-4,TRBV29-1,TGCAGCGTCCAGGGGGCCGATTCTAATGAAAAACTGTTTTTT,CSVQGADSNEKLFF
-,TRBD2,TRBJ2-7,TRBV6-2/TRBV6-3,TGTGCCAGCAGTAAGGGACTAGCGGGAGTGCACGAGCAGTACTTC,CASSKGLAGVHEQYF
-,TRBD1,TRBJ2-7,TRBV27,TGTGCCAGCAGTTCAGGACTCGGGACAGGGTTGAACGAGCAGTACTTC,CASSSGLGTGLNEQYF
-,TRBD1,TRBJ2-7,TRBV18,TGTGCCAGCTCACTCTGGGGACAGGGGGCCGACGAGCAGTACTTC,CASSLWGQGADEQYF
-,TRBD1,TRBJ1-1,TRBV5-1,TGCGCCAGCAGCTTGGCCAGGACAGGTGAAGCTTTCTTT,CASSLARTGEAFF
-,-,TRBJ2-1,TRBV12-3/TRBV12-4,TGTGCCAGCAGTTTACGGCTAGCCTTTGAGCAGTTCTTC,CASSLRLAFEQFF
few,-,TRBJ1-1,TRBV6-2/TRBV6-3,TGTGCCAGCAGTAGGCCGGACAGGAACACTGAAGCTTTCTTT,CASSRPDRNTEAFF
-,TRBD1,TRBJ1-5,TRBV30,TGTGCCTGGAGTGTGGGGGACAGGCTAATTCAGCCCCAGCATTTT,CAWSVGDRLIQPQHF
-,TRBD1,TRBJ1-5,TRBV5-5,TGTGCCAGCAGCTCCGGGGGACAGGGAAGCAATCAGCCCCAGCATTTT,CASSSGGQGSNQPQHF
-,-,TRBJ1-1,TRBV6-5,TGTGCCAGCAGTTACCTGGGGGGGACTGAAGCTTTCTTT,CASSYLGGTEAFF
-,-,TRBJ1-1,TRBV12-3/TRBV12-4,TGTGCCAGCAGTTTTTTTTCCGGTGAGGGTTTCTTT,CASSFFSGEGFF
-,TRBD2,TRBJ2-1,TRBV10-3,TGTGCCACCCTGACGACTAGCGGGAGGGCTGCTGAGCAGTTCTTC,CATLTTSGRAAEQFF
-,TRBD2,TRBJ2-7,TRBV13,TGTGCCAGCAGACCCCGGTTAGCGGGGGGGACCTACGAGCAGTACTTC,CASRPRLAGGTYEQYF
once,-,TRBJ2-2,TRBV27,TGTGCCAGCAGTTCTCGGACTGGGACCGGGGAGCTGTTTTTT,CASSSRTGTGELFF
-,TRBD2,TRBJ2-1,TRBV6-4,TGTGCCACCGCCGAGCGGGAGCAGCGTGAGCAGTTCTTC,CATAEREQREQFF
few,-,TRBJ2-1,TRBV5-1,TGCGCCAGCAGCTTGGGTAGCTCCTACAATGAGCAGTTCTTC,CASSLGSSYNEQFF